Sequencing of this T cell receptor beta chain was carried out in a study of technical replicates of blood from a few donors. This clone is medium-sized. The CDR3 loop spans 16 amino acids. Trimming took 5 bases from V and 6 from J; bases not matched to a gene: 8. The V gene's germline CDR1 is LGHNT and CDR2 FRNRAP. Assay: immunoSEQ multiplex PCR; the TCRdb copy retains only in-frame clones and omits some. Found here are roughly 50,000 clones, nearly 95% of them singletons; the top ten hold just over 3%. The J gene is TRBJ2-1, the V gene TRBV12-5; TRBD1 aligns across 12 bases. Sequencing input: PBMCs. The source of this sequence is a human donor in good health. Some clones in this sample may be carry-over from other donors' samples. The CDR3 loop reads CASGDPGQGATNEQFF. The CDR3 region has the DNA TGTGCTAGTGGTGACCCGGGACAGGGGGCGACCAATGAGCAGTTCTTC. Supplemented by reference TRBV12-5 and TRBJ2-1, the full variable domain reads DARVTQTPRHKVTEMGQEVTMRCQPILGHNTVFWYRQTMMQGLELLAYFRNRAPLDDSGMPKDRFSAEMPDATLATLKIQPSEPRDSAVYFCASGDPGQGATNEQFFGPGTRLTVL.